These 13 T cell receptor beta chains originate from one sample sequenced in a study of post-analysis software for immune sequencing data. General observations from the study: The study found TRBV5-6, TRBV5-1 and TRBV20-1 among five or six TRBV segments more frequent in patients than controls.

These receptors lack a known antigen. Incorporated into the TCR beta cDNA libraries were unique molecular identifiers, which served to reduce PCR and sequencing biases. TCRdb fed the PCR reads into MiXCR, producing one record per CDR3 protein. The table has about 540,000 distinct CDR3 sequences, less than 40% seen once. Specimen: blood. These receptors all stem from a girl aged 2 to 17 with multiple sclerosis.

The genes are TRBV20-1 and TRBJ2-3; 16 bases match TRBD2. The CDR3 is 18 residues long. With V trimmed by 5 bases and J by 6 bases, 14 bases remained unmatched. Germline V gives CDR1 DFQATT, CDR2 SNEGSKA (reference sequence). CDR3 sequence reads: CSAGGLAGGVSDADTQYF. CDR3 coding DNA: TGCAGTGCTGGGGGACTAGCGGGGGGGGTTTCGGACGCGGATACGCAGTATTTT.

The chain uses TRBV7-9 and TRBJ2-7; D not resolved. Germline assignment: CDR1 SEHNR and CDR2 FQNEAQ (reference sequence). The CDR3 consists of 13 residues. Deletions cut 4 bases from V and 3 bases from J, with 10 bases between. CDR3 bases: TGTGCCAGCAGCTCACTTCCGGGCTACGAGCAGTACTTC. Protein product: CASSSLPGYEQYF.

This clonotype has more than one count but fewer than ten. V and J are TRBV5-1 and TRBJ1-2; D not resolved. The CDR3 is 14 amino acids. Trimming pared 0 bases from V and 7 bases from J, leaving 13 bases between. Germline values: CDR1 SGHRS, CDR2 YFSETQ. In nucleotides, the CDR3 is TGCGCCAGCAGCTTGGGCCAGTTCGGCGTTGGCTACACCTTC. Translation: CASSLGQFGVGYTF.

The chain couples TRBV7-3 to TRBJ2-1; the D is unclear. Germline V gene sequence: CDR1 SGHTA, CDR2 FQGTGA. V lost 5 bases and J lost 5, with 16 bases in between. The CDR3 is 15 residues long. The CDR3 region is CASSPLSRRNNEQFF. CDR3 nucleotide sequence: TGTGCCAGCAGCCCCCTCTCGAGAAGAAACAATGAGCAGTTCTTC.

A single count supports this clonotype. The chain links TRBV4-2 to TRBJ1-2; perhaps TRBD1 as D (5 bases). This CDR3 spans 17 amino acids. V lost 5 bases, J lost 3 bases, and 22 bases lay in between. Per germline, CDR1 LGHNA and CDR2 YNFKEQ. This CDR3 is CASSKPAAVGDHYGYTF. The DNA of the CDR3 is TGTGCCAGCAGCAAACCAGCTGCCGTAGGGGATCACTATGGCTACACCTTC.

This clonotype appeared a few times. The chain recombines TRBV25-1 with TRBJ1-2; D gene ambiguous. Germline V gene lookup returns CDR1 MGHDK and CDR2 SYGVNS. The CDR3 runs 14 residues. V was trimmed by 8 bases and J by 0 bases, leaving 13 bases between them. The DNA for the CDR3 is TGTGCCAGCCAGCCCCCAGAGACTAACTATGGCTACACCTTC. Protein sequence: CASQPPETNYGYTF.

This chain links TRBV7-9 with TRBJ2-7; weak D call: TRBD2 (5 bases). The CDR3 spans 18 residues. V lost 1 base and J 3 bases, leaving 22 bases between the germline ends. Germline V lookup: CDR1 SEHNR, CDR2 FQNEAQ (reference sequence). CDR3 protein: CASSLGMGSAGVNYEQYF. The CDR3 nucleotides read TGTGCCAGCAGCTTAGGAATGGGGTCCGCCGGGGTAAACTACGAGCAGTACTTC.

This chain uses TRBV5-1 with TRBJ1-2; D is uncertain. Trimming took 0 bases from V and 4 from J, leaving 10 bases between them. The CDR3 spans 14 residues. CDR1 and CDR2 from the germline V gene are SGHRS and YFSETQ. As DNA, the CDR3 is TGCGCCAGCAGCTTGGGACTGTCGGCCTATGGCTACACCTTC. It codes for CASSLGLSAYGYTF.

The gene calls are TRBV4-1 and TRBJ1-5, with D perhaps matching TRBD1 (5 bases). In germline, CDR1 is MGHRA, CDR2 YSYEKL. The germline V and J ends were trimmed by 1 base and 1 base, with 11 bases remaining between them. The length of the CDR3 is 16 residues. CDR3 residues: CASSQGERQSNQPQHF. The DNA of the CDR3 is TGCGCCAGCAGCCAAGGAGAGCGACAGAGCAATCAGCCCCAGCATTTT.

The chain is built from TRBV7-6 and TRBJ1-1, with 8 bases matching TRBD1. The CDR3 is 14 amino acids. Germline CDR1 SGHVS, CDR2 FNYEAQ. Trimming at V came to 3 bases and at J to 5 bases, leaving 5 bases not matched to a gene. CDR3 amino acids: CASSFATGATEAFF. The CDR3 DNA sequence: TGTGCCAGCAGCTTTGCGACAGGGGCGACTGAAGCTTTCTTT. Variable domain in full (rest from reference TRBV7-6 and TRBJ1-1): GAGVSQSPRYKVTKRGQDVALRCDPISGHVSLYWYRQALGQGPEFLTYFNYEAQQDKSGLPNDRFSAERPEGSISTLTIQRTEQRDSAMYRCASSFATGATEAFFGQGTRLTVV.

The chain couples TRBV20-1 to TRBJ2-3; 8 bases align to TRBD2. Germline trimming cut 5 bases from V and 2 bases from J; bases unmatched to any gene: 9. CDR1 is DFQATT and CDR2 is SNEGSKA in the germline V gene (reference sequence). The CDR3 runs 15 residues. CDR3 sequence (DNA): TGCAGTGCTGGGCGTCCAGCGGGGGCCACAGATACGCAGTATTTT. Its protein product is CSAGRPAGATDTQYF.

This clonotype was picked up one time. Being one base from a much bigger clone, this may be a read error. The chain has TRBV28 and TRBJ2-3; D might be TRBD2 (5 bases). V lost 5 bases to trimming and J lost 2 bases, with 23 bases between them. Germline V CDR1 and CDR2: MDHEN, SYDVKM. The CDR3 runs 18 residues. The chain's CDR3 is CASSLVPPGLTNTDTQYF. In DNA form, the CDR3 reads TGTGCCAGCAGTCTAGTCCCCCCAGGTCTGACTAACACAGATACGCAGTATTTT. Looking up the rest from reference TRBV28 and TRBJ2-3 gives the full variable domain: DVKVTQSSRYLVKRTGEKVFLECVQDMDHENMFWYRQDPGLGLRLIYFSYDVKMKEKGDIPEGYSVSREKKERFSLILESASTNQTSMYLCASSLVPPGLTNTDTQYFGPGTRLTVL.

V gene TRBV6-1 combines with J gene TRBJ2-1; 11 bases match TRBD2. V trimming: 7 bases; J trimming: 6 bases; junction bases outside the gene matches: 11. Germline lookup yields CDR1 MNHNS and CDR2 SASEGT. This CDR3 is built from 16 residues. The chain's CDR3 is CASTPLAGGSLNEQFF. The CDR3 coding sequence is TGTGCCAGCACCCCTCTAGCGGGGGGAAGCCTCAATGAGCAGTTCTTC.